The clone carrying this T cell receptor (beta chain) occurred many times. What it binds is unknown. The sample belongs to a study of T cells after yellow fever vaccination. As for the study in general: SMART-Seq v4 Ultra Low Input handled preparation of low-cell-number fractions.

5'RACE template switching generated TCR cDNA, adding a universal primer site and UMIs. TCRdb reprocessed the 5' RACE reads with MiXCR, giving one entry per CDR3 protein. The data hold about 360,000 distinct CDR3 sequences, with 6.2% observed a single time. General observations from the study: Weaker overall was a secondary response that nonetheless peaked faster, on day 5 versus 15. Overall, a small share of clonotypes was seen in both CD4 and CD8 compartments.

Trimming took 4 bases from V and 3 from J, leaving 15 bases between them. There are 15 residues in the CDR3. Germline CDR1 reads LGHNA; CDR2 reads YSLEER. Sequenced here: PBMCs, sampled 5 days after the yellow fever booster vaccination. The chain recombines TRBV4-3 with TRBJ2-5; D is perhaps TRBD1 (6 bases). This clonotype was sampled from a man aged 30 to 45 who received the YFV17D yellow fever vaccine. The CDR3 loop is CASSLQGSQKETQYF. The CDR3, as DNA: TGCGCCAGCAGCCTCCAGGGGTCCCAGAAAGAGACCCAGTACTTC.